Listed here are 28 T cell receptor beta chains from one sample, sequenced in a study of blood T cell repertoires in COVID-19. Some clones are missing from TCRdb's copy, which holds only in-frame ones; the method was immunoSEQ multiplex PCR. This table has 250,000 to 300,000 clones, roughly 85% appearing once. Input material: peripheral blood. The source is a woman aged 70 to 79 with acute or convalescent COVID-19.

The J gene is TRBJ1-5, the V gene TRBV7-6; no definite D call. Germline CDR1 is SGHVS and CDR2 is FNYEAQ. There are 14 residues in the CDR3. V gave up 2 bases and J gave up 7 bases, with 12 bases separating them. The CDR3, as DNA: TGTGCCAGCAGCTTACGAGGGAATCAGCAGCCCCAGCATTTT. Translated, it gives CASSLRGNQQPQHF.

The chain links TRBV18 to TRBJ2-1, with D maybe TRBD1 (5 bases). The CDR3 has 18 residues. V was cut by 0 bases and J by 7 bases, with 22 bases left in between. In germline, CDR1 is KGHSH, CDR2 LQKENI. The CDR3, as DNA: TGTGCCAGCTCACCACCGGGTGGTAGGCAGGGAACGAGGAATGAGCAGTTCTTC. Translating it yields CASSPPGGRQGTRNEQFF.

The V and J genes are TRBV11-2 and TRBJ1-5, with TRBD1 identical over 7 bases. The CDR3 covers 16 residues. With 3 bases clipped from V and 7 bases from J, the junction kept 12 bases outside the gene matches. The germline V gene has CDR1 SGHAT and CDR2 FQNNGV. CDR3 in DNA: TGTGCCAGCAGCTTGGCGGGACAGACGGTGGAGCAGCCCCAGCATTTT. Translation: CASSLAGQTVEQPQHF.

This chain links TRBV19 with TRBJ2-7; TRBD1 matches 7 bases. The ends lost 4 bases at V and 2 bases at J; junction bases unmatched: 8. The CDR3 length is 15 residues. Germline V gene data show CDR1 as LNHDA and CDR2 as SQIVND (reference sequence). CDR3 DNA: TGTGCCAGTAGTAGAGACCCGGGACAGCCCTACGAGCAGTACTTC. It is translated as CASSRDPGQPYEQYF.

CDR3 in amino acids: CASSQSGIGYGYTF. The CDR3 region has the DNA TGTGCCAGCAGCCAATCGGGGATCGGTTATGGCTACACCTTC. The rearrangement joins TRBV3-1 (or the pseudogene TRBV3-2) to TRBJ1-2; D is uncertain. Per the germline V gene, CDR1 is LGHDT and CDR2 is YNNKEL (reference sequence). This CDR3 is 14 amino acids long. Trimming removed 2 bases at V and 5 bases at J, with 12 bases between.

The chain joins TRBV27 to TRBJ1-1; 7 bases are a match to TRBD1. The CDR3 consists of 14 residues. V lost 4 bases, J lost 1 base, and 3 bases stayed unmatched. Germline CDR1 is MNHEY and CDR2 is SMNVEV (reference sequence). The CDR3 DNA is TGTGCCAGCAGTTACGCAGGGGGGAACACTGAAGCTTTCTTT. Protein sequence: CASSYAGGNTEAFF.

V gene TRBV11-3 combines with J gene TRBJ2-1; TRBD1 might be the D (5 bases). From germline, CDR1 is SGHNT and CDR2 YENEEA. Trimming cost V 4 bases and J 3 bases, with 13 bases left between them. The CDR3 totals 15 residues. The CDR3 nucleotides read TGTGCCAGCAGCTCTGACAGTGGGCTCTACAATGAGCAGTTCTTC. Translated: CASSSDSGLYNEQFF.

This clone was recorded once. The chain joins TRBV15 to TRBJ2-5, with TRBD1 identical over 7 bases. V dropped 0 bases and J dropped 4; count of bases not matched to a gene: 5. Germline lookup yields CDR1 LNHNV and CDR2 YYDKDF (reference sequence). The CDR3 runs 15 residues. CDR3 in amino acids: CATSRDPGDRETQYF. CDR3 in DNA: TGTGCCACCAGCAGAGATCCAGGGGACAGAGAGACCCAGTACTTC.

DNA of the CDR3: TGTGCCAGCTCAAAAGGGACAGGAAAGATAGCCTACGAGCAGTACTTC. Protein product: CASSKGTGKIAYEQYF. The chain joins TRBV18 to TRBJ2-7; TRBD1 matches at 8 bases. The CDR3 extends over 16 amino acids. The J segment lost 2 bases and the V segment lost 5 bases, leaving 11 bases of the junction unmatched. Germline V lookup: CDR1 KGHSH, CDR2 LQKENI.

This chain connects TRBV28 to TRBJ2-5; 7 bases agree with TRBD2. V was pared by 3 bases and J by 5 bases, with 3 bases of the junction left unmatched. CDR3 size: 13 residues. Germline CDR1 is MDHEN and CDR2 is SYDVKM. The DNA for the CDR3 is TGTGCCAGCAGTTTGGCGGGAGCGGAGACCCAGTACTTC. Residues: CASSLAGAETQYF.

The V gene is TRBV27, the J gene TRBJ2-1; 11 bases map to TRBD2. CDR3 length: 17 residues. J was trimmed by 7 bases and V by 0 bases; bases with no gene match: 8. Germline CDR1 and CDR2: MNHEY and SMNVEV (reference sequence). CDR3 in amino acids: CASSLSAISGGANEQFF. CDR3 nucleotides: TGTGCCAGCAGTTTATCGGCGATTAGCGGGGGGGCGAATGAGCAGTTCTTC.

This chain uses TRBV20-1 with TRBJ2-1; TRBD2 agrees at 11 bases. The CDR3 covers 18 residues. The V gene's germline CDR1 is DFQATT and CDR2 SNEGSKA (reference sequence). Losses at the gene ends were 3 bases for V and 4 bases for J; bases not matched to a gene: 14. CDR3 DNA: TGCAGTGCTAGTAGCAGGGGGAAAACTAGCGGGGGTTACAATGAGCAGTTCTTC. Its translation is CSASSRGKTSGGYNEQFF.

This clone turned up a few times. The rearrangement uses TRBV7-9 and TRBJ1-3; no firm D call. The germline gives CDR1 SEHNR, CDR2 FQNEAQ (reference sequence). The germline V and J ends were trimmed by 2 bases and 0 bases, with 11 bases remaining between them. The CDR3 has 16 residues. The CDR3 loop reads CASSLMSLSSGNTIYF. CDR3 sequence (DNA): TGTGCCAGCAGCTTAATGTCCCTAAGCTCTGGAAACACCATATATTTT.

The chain couples TRBV5-1 to TRBJ1-4, with D perhaps TRBD1 (6 bases). Germline values: CDR1 SGHRS, CDR2 YFSETQ. V lost 1 base and J 3 bases, leaving 13 bases between the germline ends. The length of the CDR3 is 16 residues. The CDR3 reads CASSLRGGNSNEKLFF. The CDR3 nucleotides read TGCGCCAGCAGCTTGCGAGGGGGAAATTCTAATGAAAAACTGTTTTTT.

CDR3 sequence: CASMETGVNEKLFF. DNA for the CDR3: TGTGCCAGTATGGAGACAGGGGTGAATGAAAAACTGTTTTTT. This sequence joins TRBV19 and TRBJ1-4, with 8 bases identical to TRBD1. This CDR3 contains 14 residues. In germline, CDR1 is LNHDA, CDR2 SQIVND (reference sequence). Losses at the gene ends were 7 bases for V and 5 bases for J; bases not matched to a gene: 6.

The J gene is TRBJ2-3, the V gene TRBV3-1 (or the pseudogene TRBV3-2); 15 bases are a match to TRBD2. CDR1 and CDR2 from the germline V gene are LGHDT and YNNKEL (reference sequence). The V gene end was trimmed by 4 bases and the J gene end by 0 bases; junction bases not matched to a gene: 5. The CDR3 has 18 amino acids. The CDR3 nucleotides are TGTGCCAGCAGCCCCTCCGGACTAGCGGGGGGGAGCACAGATACGCAGTATTTT. Translating it yields CASSPSGLAGGSTDTQYF.

CDR3: CASALSDRGNTEAFF. Written as DNA, the CDR3 is TGTGCCAGCGCCTTAAGTGACAGGGGTAACACTGAAGCTTTCTTT. This rearrangement joins TRBV2 to TRBJ1-1; 8 nucleotides agree with TRBD1. The trim removed 8 bases at V and 2 bases at J, leaving 10 bases unmatched. Germline CDR1 and CDR2: SNHLY and FYNNEI. CDR3 length: 15 residues.

This chain joins TRBV19 and TRBJ1-4; 9 bases align to TRBD1. The germline gives CDR1 LNHDA, CDR2 SQIVND (reference sequence). The CDR3 has 16 amino acids. J lost 8 bases, V lost 6 bases, and 13 bases had no gene match. The CDR3 coding sequence is TGTGCCAGTAGCGTATGGGCCACAGGGGGCGAGGAAAAACTGTTTTTT. Its protein product is CASSVWATGGEEKLFF.

The chain is built from TRBV2 and TRBJ2-5; D is possibly TRBD2 (5 bases). The CDR3 runs to 12 residues. CDR1 SNHLY and CDR2 FYNNEI come from the germline V gene. Trimming took 8 bases from V and 1 from J, leaving 8 bases between them. The DNA of the CDR3 is TGTGCCAGCGAGCGGTCCCAAGAGACCCAGTACTTC. It is translated as CASERSQETQYF.

This chain joins TRBV7-3 and TRBJ2-1; 8 bases are shared with TRBD2. The CDR3 length is 15 residues. The ends lost 1 base at V and 5 bases at J; junction bases unmatched: 4. CDR1 and CDR2 from the germline V gene are SGHTA and FQGTGA. The CDR3 DNA follows: TGTGCCAGCAGCTTAAATGCGGGGGGAAACAATGAGCAGTTCTTC. Translation: CASSLNAGGNNEQFF.

The rearrangement uses TRBV5-1 and TRBJ2-1; a possible D gene is TRBD1 (5 bases). Deletions cut 0 bases from V and 7 bases from J, with 11 bases between. In germline, CDR1 is SGHRS, CDR2 YFSETQ. The CDR3 contains 14 residues. The CDR3 nucleotides are TGCGCCAGCAGCTTGGTAGGGGCGCGGAATGAGCAGTTCTTC. It yields the protein CASSLVGARNEQFF. The full variable domain, its missing parts supplied by reference TRBV5-1 and TRBJ2-1, is KAGVTQTPRYLIKTRGQQVTLSCSPISGHRSVSWYQQTPGQGLQFLFEYFSETQRNKGNFPGRFSGRQFSNSRSEMNVSTLELGDSALYLCASSLVGARNEQFFGPGTRLTVL.

The chain uses TRBV6-5 and TRBJ1-1; no reliable D call. The CDR3 sequence is 13 residues long. Trimming pared 6 bases from V and 4 bases from J, leaving 12 bases between. CDR1 and CDR2 from the germline V gene are MNHEY and SVGAGI. The CDR3 nucleotides read TGTGCCAGCAGCCTTGGGCAGCCCACTGAAGCTTTCTTT. This sequence encodes CASSLGQPTEAFF.

The V call is TRBV5-1, the J call TRBJ2-1, with 10 bases fitting TRBD2. CDR1 and CDR2 (germline): SGHRS, YFSETQ. CDR3 length: 15 amino acids. V shed 4 bases and J 4 bases; nucleotides not matched to a gene: 5. The CDR3, as DNA: TGCGCCAGCAGCCGGGCTAGCGGGGGTTACAATGAGCAGTTCTTC. Translated, it gives CASSRASGGYNEQFF.

The count of this clone is one. The chain joins TRBV29-1 to TRBJ2-7; 7 bases fit TRBD1. The CDR3 runs to 12 residues. J was trimmed by 0 bases and V by 4 bases; bases with no gene match: 0. Germline-derived CDR1 and CDR2 are SQVTM and ANQGSEA. CDR3 protein: CSVGDSSYEQYF. CDR3 bases: TGCAGCGTTGGGGACAGCTCCTACGAGCAGTACTTC.

The chain employs TRBV6-5 and TRBJ1-1, with 7 bases matching TRBD1. With 2 bases clipped from V and 5 bases from J, the junction kept 2 bases outside the gene matches. Germline V lookup: CDR1 MNHEY, CDR2 SVGAGI. The CDR3 runs to 13 residues. The CDR3 DNA reads as TGTGCCAGCAGTTACGCCAGGGGGACTGAAGCTTTCTTT. Translation: CASSYARGTEAFF.

This chain joins TRBV30 and TRBJ1-5; D not resolved. V lost 1 base, J lost 3 bases, and 16 bases lay in between. Germline V lookup: CDR1 GTSNPN, CDR2 SVGIG (reference sequence). The CDR3 totals 16 residues. CDR3 DNA sequence: TGTGCCTGGAGTGCAATTTCCCAGGCGCCCAATCAGCCCCAGCATTTT. Its translation is CAWSAISQAPNQPQHF.

V and J are TRBV5-5 and TRBJ1-4; possible D gene TRBD1, 6 bases. Germline V gives CDR1 SGHKS, CDR2 YYEKEE (reference sequence). The CDR3 has 14 amino acids. Trimming took 3 bases from V and 8 from J, leaving 14 bases between them. CDR3 sequence: CASSWVRGSEKLFF. CDR3 DNA sequence: TGTGCCAGCAGCTGGGTCAGGGGATCAGAAAAACTGTTTTTT.

The genes are TRBV6-5 and TRBJ1-2, with D perhaps matching TRBD1 (6 bases). The V end lost 2 bases, the J end lost 10 bases, and 20 bases lay between the germline ends. CDR3 length equals 15 residues. Germline assignment: CDR1 MNHEY and CDR2 SVGAGI. The CDR3 is CASSYTPGQNLDYTF. The CDR3 DNA reads as TGTGCCAGCAGTTACACGCCTGGACAGAATCTCGACTACACCTTC.